This is a list of T cell receptor beta chains from one sample in a study of blood T cell repertoires in COVID-19. TCRdb keeps only in-frame clones here, not all; method: immunoSEQ multiplex PCR. The repertoire holds around 260,000 clones, around four fifths seen once, with about 4.6% in the top ten. Sequences were obtained from peripheral blood. The receptor source for this set is a man in his 60s who had recovered from COVID-19. Each CDR3 is given with its conserved first and last residue. A D gene is named only where the DNA matches it firmly. Rows may omit the clone size; those that give it use once, few, many or a size class.

V: TRBV29-1; size: NA; length: 13; D: TRBD1; J: TRBJ2-2; DNA: TGCAGCGTTGATCAAGGGGGCATCGGGGAGCTGTTTTTT; CDR3: CSVDQGGIGELFF
V: TRBV19; size: once; length: 11; D: NA; J: TRBJ2-5; DNA: TGTGCCAGTAGTGGCGGGTGGACCCAGTACTTC; CDR3: CASSGGWTQYF
V: TRBV4-1; size: NA; length: 16; D: TRBD1; J: TRBJ1-3; DNA: TGCGCCAGCAGCCAAGGGGGACAGGTCTCTGGAAACACCATATATTTT; CDR3: CASSQGGQVSGNTIYF
V: TRBV7-9; size: NA; length: 15; D: NA; J: TRBJ1-1; DNA: TGTGCCAGCAGCTCAGGACGAGGGAGGCGTACTGAAGCTTTCTTT; CDR3: CASSSGRGRRTEAFF
V: TRBV2; size: few; length: 12; D: TRBD1; J: TRBJ1-2; DNA: TGTGCCAGCAGAAACAGGGGCTATGGCTACACCTTC; CDR3: CASRNRGYGYTF
V: TRBV3-1/TRBV3-2; size: NA; length: 14; D: NA; J: TRBJ2-7; DNA: TGTGCCAGCAGCCTGGGGGGGCTCCCCTACGAGCAGTACTTC; CDR3: CASSLGGLPYEQYF
V: TRBV5-5; size: NA; length: 14; D: TRBD1; J: TRBJ1-5; DNA: TGTGCCAGCAGCGTAGGGACAGGGAATCAGCCCCAGCATTTT; CDR3: CASSVGTGNQPQHF
V: TRBV5-6; size: NA; length: 16; D: NA; J: TRBJ2-5; DNA: TGTGCCAGCAGCCCCCCGGGGAGCGTCGGGCCGGAGACCCAGTACTTC; CDR3: CASSPPGSVGPETQYF
V: TRBV19; size: NA; length: 15; D: NA; J: TRBJ1-2; DNA: TGTGCCAGTAGTTACAAGCCGACAGGTAACTATGGCTACACCTTC; CDR3: CASSYKPTGNYGYTF
V: TRBV20-1; size: NA; length: 15; D: NA; J: TRBJ1-1; DNA: TGCAGTGCTAGTTTGATTTGGGGCATGAACACTGAAGCTTTCTTT; CDR3: CSASLIWGMNTEAFF
V: TRBV10-3; size: few; length: 14; D: NA; J: TRBJ2-7; DNA: TGTGCCATCAGCTCGACAGGGAGGTCGTACGAGCAGTACTTC; CDR3: CAISSTGRSYEQYF
V: TRBV5-1; size: NA; length: 15; D: TRBD2; J: TRBJ2-1; DNA: TGCGCCAGTAAGGGGCTAGCGGGAGGGAAAAATGAGCAGTTCTTC; CDR3: CASKGLAGGKNEQFF
V: TRBV4-1; size: NA; length: 15; D: TRBD2; J: TRBJ2-7; DNA: TGCGCCAGCAGCCAAGCTCTAGCGGGCTCCTACGAGCAGTACTTC; CDR3: CASSQALAGSYEQYF
V: TRBV15; size: once; length: 13; D: TRBD1; J: TRBJ2-1; DNA: TGTGCCACCGGGAGACAGGGCTACAATGAGCAGTTCTTC; CDR3: CATGRQGYNEQFF
V: TRBV30; size: NA; length: 15; D: NA; J: TRBJ2-1; DNA: TGTGCCTGGAGTCCCCGAGGGGGTAATTACAATGAGCAGTTCTTC; CDR3: CAWSPRGGNYNEQFF